The TCR beta chain under discussion was sequenced for a study of cytomegalovirus exposure and HLA in healthy donors (dated by TCRdb to between 2016 and 2019). Study-wide context: According to an earlier analysis of 550 to 750 of the donors, some 170 million T cells yielded 90 million to 130 million unique TCR beta sequences and about 300 Gb of sequence data. Roughly 300 gigabases of sequencing data and approximately 93 million unique TCR sequences were included in an early release covering about 620 HLA-typed donors. Of the roughly 400 genotyped donors, approximately 83% fell in the genetic ancestry cluster associated with self-reported Caucasian donors. The study aimed to test whether signatures of past pathogen exposure could be identified by cataloging public T cell receptors. The T cell repertoires of around 730 subjects were profiled by immunosequencing and related to cytomegalovirus serostatus. Along with the approximately 670-subject first cohort, a separate validation cohort of about 110 different subjects was used. The study combined high-throughput TCR immunosequencing, statistical association of individual TCRs with disease status, and machine learning to predict cytomegalovirus infection status. A later analysis re-examined previously published TCR beta repertoires from several hundred donors and added high-resolution HLA genotyping to investigate patterns of TCR occurrence. The later analysis used no new phenotypic data to find candidate immune exposures, relying instead on TCR beta sequences and their occurrence across donors. To decide whether each TCR beta V gene segment behaved as functional or pseudogenic, an earlier analysis of some 600 of the donors relied on high-throughput TCR beta sequencing. Donor age, sex, ethnicity and CMV serostatus were collected together with the repertoire data. Genome-wide SNP genotypes for about 65% of the roughly 700 donors were used in a later genetic analysis, which treated that subset as a discovery cohort. All discovery cohort repertoires had been generated on a single sequencing platform. Both class I and class II loci were covered by HLA typing, at four-digit resolution. The number of typed donors differed by locus: about 629-630 for A, B, C, DRB1 and DQB1; some 500 for DQA1; about 600 for DPA1; and about 470 for DPB1. Because of strong linkage in the cohort, roughly five DR-DQ haplotypes were treated as single units for association and clustering. Across some 400 genotyped donors of the cohort, an average of approximately 220,000 unique TCR beta nucleotide sequences per donor were sequenced, and around 19% of those sequences were non-productive.

Study-wide conclusions, independent of this receptor: Correlated functional status among segregating V segments might be attributable to linkage disequilibrium, but an unknown experimental factor could not be ruled out. According to a later genetic analysis, donors in an Asian-associated ancestry cluster had fewer N-insertions in productive TCRs than the roughly 700-donor mean. Across donors, most TCR sequences were observed very rarely, whereas some public TCRs were present in many individuals. It was suggested by the authors that the approach could potentially be generalized to other disease states and immunological phenotypes. At a false discovery rate of 0.05, a later analysis linked 16,951 TCR beta sequences to specific HLA alleles. The study gave a list of 150 to 200 TCR beta chains associated with cytomegalovirus. Because the 87-base-pair reads could not distinguish some IMGT-functional V segments, including TRBV6-2 and TRBV6-3, those segments were excluded. According to a later analysis, TCR association rates differed among HLA loci, with DRB1 alleles showing the most associated TCRs and HLA-C alleles showing the fewest. A cluster of highly shared sequence variants was judged likely to represent a technical artifact of the sequencing pipeline. An association between a missense DCLRE1C variant and V-gene and J-gene trimming of TCR beta chains was found in a later genetic analysis and replicated in an independent cohort. A further reported finding was that TCR beta sequences accurately predicted the HLA-A and HLA-B alleles for most subjects in the first cohort. The presence/absence analyses assumed that sequencing depth was roughly uniform across donors, and that assumption may not be true. For the cohort, immune exposure information was limited to CMV serostatus. The cohort was sequenced for TCR beta chains only, and without alpha or paired-chain data the features that could be detected were limited. In an earlier analysis of more than 450 of the donors, most TCR beta V segments were observed in productive rearrangements about 90% or about 30% of the time, broadly matching IMGT annotations. In a later analysis, HLA-associated TCR beta chains were found to be more clonally expanded and to have lower generation probabilities than equally common non-associated chains. The classifier was reported to diagnose cytomegalovirus status with high specificity and sensitivity in both the original cohort and the validation cohort. According to a later analysis, most CMV-associated TCR beta chains appeared to be HLA-restricted, and the HLA associations seemed to be driven largely by CMV exposure. A later analysis reported that several top co-occurrence clusters appeared linked to parvovirus B19, influenza, CMV and Epstein-Barr virus. When HLA alleles, especially DR and DQ, strongly co-occurred, TCR associations were difficult to assign to individual alleles. Because HLA typing was missing for some donors at each locus, association tests included only the typed subset. A few of the identified cytomegalovirus-associated TCR beta chains were confirmed in vitro to be specific for cytomegalovirus antigens. Because counts were too low, approximately 15 rarely observed V segments, including chromosome 9 orphons, were excluded from the earlier analysis of 587 of the donors.

The library relied on the immunoSEQ multiplex PCR assay. For the multiplex PCR, a mixture combining 60 forward primers for TCR Vbeta segments and 13 reverse primers for TCR Jbeta segments was used. The CDR3 region of rearranged TCR beta genes was amplified from genomic DNA by a multiplex PCR assay. On the Illumina HiSeq System, the amplified TCR beta libraries were sequenced as 87-base-pair reads. The source study handled its data this way. Across the 600 to 700 repertoires, a later analysis counted around 80 million unique TCR beta chains, 9.5 million to 12 million of which were shared by at least two donors. To remove PCR and sequencing errors, raw reads were error-corrected and collapsed into unique sequences using a nearest-neighbor algorithm that merged closely related sequences. CDR3 sequences were aligned to IMGT reference sequences to assign V, D and J gene segments. For a sequence to be retained, at least a six-nucleotide match to both a V gene segment and a J gene segment was required. A rearrangement counted as productive if the CDR3 had no stop codons and remained in frame with V and J, and every other rearrangement counted as non-productive. Following IMGT convention, CDR3 was defined as the stretch from the second conserved V-encoded cysteine up to the conserved J-encoded phenylalanine. The earlier analysis of about 530 of the donors excluded any sequence lacking an unambiguous match to a single V gene segment. In an earlier analysis of 500 to 750 of the donors, V segments were called functional above 56.7% productive rearrangements and were called segregating when the between-donor standard deviation exceeded 5%. To diagnose cytomegalovirus status from the catalog of TCR beta chain sequences, a statistical classification framework was built. In a later analysis, V and J genes were assigned by comparing TCR nucleotide sequences against IMGT/GENE-DB human TR gene sequences. The TCRdist pipeline was used in a later analysis to assign CDR3 sequences and most-parsimonious VDJ recombination scenarios. In a later analysis, each TCR beta chain was defined by its CDR3 amino acid sequence together with its V-gene family, and reads without a unique V-gene family were excluded. As a way to deal with suspected cross-contamination and a sequencing artifact, a later analysis dropped 500 to 700 nucleotide sequences that were highly shared and had low generation probability. For each public chain, a later analysis derived a clonal expansion index from normalized ranks of inferred template counts within each repertoire. A later analysis computed generation probabilities with a VDJ recombination model fitted to out-of-frame rearrangements, and checked the results against IGoR. In a later analysis, hypergeometric tests were used to score TCR-TCR, TCR-HLA and TCR-CMV co-occurrence, with a repertoire-size bias correction applied to TCR pairs. In a later analysis, false discovery rates were estimated by permuting HLA or CMV assignments 20 times. In a later analysis, co-occurring TCRs were grouped using DBSCAN, with TCRdist sequence similarity added in when clustering inside HLA-allele-positive subsets. Co-occurrence clustering excluded repertoires with fewer than 30,000 or more than 120,000 public chains, plus five with anomalous nucleotide sharing. Held by TCRdb, this immuneACCESS table contains in-frame sequences only and omits some clones. Under half of the omission traces to an unresolved V gene where checked; the cause of the rest is unknown. Clone size and V and J calls were adopted from that table, with D and trimming inferred from the DNA. The sample contains about 200,000 clones, less than 85% of them found a single time. 0.63% of the sample is in the top ten clones.

The cohort was made up of 650 to 700 healthy bone marrow donors. At the time of sampling, all cohort members were nominally healthy, though unrecorded immune exposures were likely present. The donor tested CMV seronegative and was one of the 352 seronegative cohort members. Each donor provided a peripheral blood sample, and peripheral blood mononuclear cells were used for TCR beta sequencing. The Qiagen DNeasy Blood Extraction Kit was used to extract genomic DNA from the blood cell samples. Details on this clone: Its antigen is currently not known. No quality values exist for individual bases; no much larger clone is one base distant.

From its cysteine to its phenylalanine, the CDR3 spans 15 amino acids. Just the 45-base CDR3 DNA is kept, in frame starting at base 1. Trimmed from V: 3 bases; trimmed from J: 1 base; junction bases lacking a gene match: 5. The germline V gene specifies SNHLY as CDR1 and FYNNEI as CDR2. The V gene is TRBV2 and the J gene is TRBJ1-2; TRBD1 lines up with 7 middle nucleotides. Sequencing was carried out using PBMCs. The source is a man in his late teens or twenties in good health and CMV-seronegative. The CDR3 is CASSEPGTVNYGYTF. In nucleotides, the sequence is TGTGCCAGCAGTGAGCCAGGGACAGTTAACTATGGCTACACCTTC.